The rows below give T cell receptor beta chains drawn from one sample of a study of T cells after posttransplantation cyclophosphamide. Clones were read by immunoSEQ multiplex PCR, and TCRdb kept only the in-frame ones, dropping some. The table includes tens of thousands of clones, around 94% detected once. Sequencing was performed on PBMCs. The receptors were sampled from a woman aged 50 to 65 in good health and a related stem cell transplant donor. Both conserved end residues are part of each CDR3. D genes are given only for firm matches. Clone size is stated in some rows and not others, as once, few, many or a class when expanded.

d_gene	j_gene	v_gene	abundance	CDR3nt	CDR3aa
NA	TRBJ2-3	TRBV19	once	TGTGCCAGTAGTATAGATTTCAGCGCGGGCACAGATACGCAGTATTTT	CASSIDFSAGTDTQYF
TRBD1	TRBJ1-2	TRBV28	NA	TGTGCCAGCGGTACAGGGGGCGTCTATGGCTACACCTTC	CASGTGGVYGYTF
NA	TRBJ1-2	TRBV7-2	once	TGTGCCAGCAGCCGGAGACAGACCTATGGCTACACCTTC	CASSRRQTYGYTF
NA	TRBJ1-4	TRBV2	NA	TGTGCCAGCACCGGTCGTGGGCATATCACACTGTTTTTT	CASTGRGHITLFF
NA	TRBJ2-1	TRBV5-1	NA	TGCGCCAGCAGCTTAGAGGGCCCCTACAATGAGCAGTTCTTC	CASSLEGPYNEQFF
NA	TRBJ2-7	TRBV19	NA	TGTGCCAGTAGTCAGGGTGTCGGCTACGAGCAGTACTTC	CASSQGVGYEQYF
NA	TRBJ1-6	TRBV27	NA	TGTGCCAGCAGTTTGGCAGGGCGTTCACCCCTCCACTTT	CASSLAGRSPLHF
TRBD2	TRBJ2-1	TRBV11-2	NA	TGTGCCAGCAGCTTAAGGCTAGCGGGAGGCAATGAGCAGTTCTTC	CASSLRLAGGNEQFF
TRBD1	TRBJ1-6	TRBV13	NA	TGTGCCAGCAGCGTCCCCGGACAGGGTGGCGATTCACCCCTCCACTTT	CASSVPGQGGDSPLHF
NA	TRBJ2-7	TRBV10-3	NA	TGTGCCATCAGTGATTGGCGCGGGCTTTACGAGCAGTACTTC	CAISDWRGLYEQYF
NA	TRBJ1-4	TRBV5-4	NA	TGTGCCAGCAGCCGCGAGCCAAGCGGTGAAAAACTGTTTTTT	CASSREPSGEKLFF
TRBD1	TRBJ1-2	TRBV29-1	NA	TGCAGCGTCGGGGACAGGAACATGGGTGGCTACACCTTC	CSVGDRNMGGYTF
NA	TRBJ2-2	TRBV5-1	NA	TGCGCCAGCAGCCCCCTAGGGACTCCTACCGGGGAGCTGTTTTTT	CASSPLGTPTGELFF
NA	TRBJ2-7	TRBV7-6	NA	TGTGCCAGCAGCTGGGAGACAGGTTTCTACGAGCAGTACTTC	CASSWETGFYEQYF
NA	TRBJ1-2	TRBV5-1	NA	TGCGCCAGCAGCTTGGGGGCAGGGGACTATGGCTACACCTTC	CASSLGAGDYGYTF
TRBD1	TRBJ1-1	TRBV19	NA	TGTGCCAGTAGTACGCAGGGGGTGGTGAACACTGAAGCTTTCTTT	CASSTQGVVNTEAFF
TRBD2	TRBJ2-3	TRBV18	NA	TGTGCCAGCTCTCCCGACGGGACTAGCGGGGGCCGAAACACAGATACGCAGTATTTT	CASSPDGTSGGRNTDTQYF